This entry is about one TCR beta chain. Per donor, less than 3 ml of blood was collected and frozen. These data originate in a study of monozygotic twins with inflammatory bowel disease. cDNA synthesis was performed in eight separate reactions for each sample. UMIs were attached via template switching, each with a 6-nucleotide sample barcode. TCRdb reprocessed the 5' RACE reads and keeps a single row for each CDR3 protein, giving no DNA. The sample has some 440,000 distinct CDR3 sequences, and its top ten clones hold 2% to 3%. This CDR3 region has 11 residues. This sequence was found in a human donor with ulcerative colitis or Crohn's disease, or a healthy co-twin of an affected twin (not recorded which). Sequencing was performed on blood. The chain combines TRBV12-3 or TRBV12-4 with TRBJ2-3; TCRdb's D gene call, TRBD1, goes unchecked for lack of DNA. The CDR3 spells CASIQGGTQYF.